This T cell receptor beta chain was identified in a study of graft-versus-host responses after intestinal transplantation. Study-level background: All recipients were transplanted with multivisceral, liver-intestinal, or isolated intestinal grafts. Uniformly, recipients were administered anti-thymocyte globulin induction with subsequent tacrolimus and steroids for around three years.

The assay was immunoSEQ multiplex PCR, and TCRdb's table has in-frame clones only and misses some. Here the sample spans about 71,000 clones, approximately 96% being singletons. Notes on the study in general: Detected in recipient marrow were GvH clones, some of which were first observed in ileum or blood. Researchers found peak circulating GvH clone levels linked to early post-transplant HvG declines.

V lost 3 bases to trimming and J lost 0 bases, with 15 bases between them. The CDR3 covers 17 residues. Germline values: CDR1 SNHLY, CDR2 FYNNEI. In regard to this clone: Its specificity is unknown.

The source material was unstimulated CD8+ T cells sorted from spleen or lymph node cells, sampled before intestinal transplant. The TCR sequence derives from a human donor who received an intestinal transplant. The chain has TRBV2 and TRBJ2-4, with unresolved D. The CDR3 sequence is CASSDWDSSLAKNIQYF. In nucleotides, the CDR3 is TGTGCCAGCAGTGACTGGGATTCCTCGTTAGCCAAAAACATTCAGTACTTC.